This TCR beta chain was captured by sequencing in a study of T cell responses to AZD1222 COVID-19 vaccine. Profiling relied on immunoSEQ multiplex PCR, and the TCRdb table lists in-frame clones only, not all of them. The sample lists around 110,000 clones; approximately 93% were seen once. The germline CDR1 and CDR2 sequences are LNHDA and SQIVND (reference sequence). V was clipped by 3 bases and J by 12 bases, with 24 bases between them. The CDR3 runs to 16 residues. Concerning this clone itself: Its cognate antigen is unknown.

Findings and limits, study-wide: Clonal diversity was possibly underestimated, and white British individuals and females predominated among donors. Repertoires were collected only later (after the peak T cell response had occurred). Reports say nearly half of spike-specific TCRs go after unmutated variant regions. The number of AZD1222 recipients seropositive at baseline was only five to seven.

This chain connects TRBV19 to TRBJ1-5, with D possibly TRBD1 on 5 matching bases. The sequences come from peripheral blood, collected on day 0 of AZD1222 vaccination. This TCR derives from an adult in good health. CDR3 nucleotides: TGTGCCAGTAGTATGATCCAACCCGGGGCCAGCGGTATCCAGCATTTT. Translation: CASSMIQPGASGIQHF.